This T cell receptor beta chain was recovered during a study of Ad26.COV2.S vaccination and SARS-CoV-2 variants. Profiled with immunoSEQ multiplex PCR; TCRdb holds only in-frame clones, not every one. The data hold some 370,000 clones, with roughly four fifths observed a single time. J lost 5 bases, V lost 1 base, and 4 bases had no gene match. Germline CDR1 reads SGDLS; CDR2 reads YYNGEE. The CDR3 runs to 14 residues. This clone was observed a single time. The treatment denotes: around 19 received Ad26.COV2.S at low or high dose, single or two shots; 5 received placebo; per-sample allocation not given. Collection of samples fell on day 63 after the first vaccine or placebo injection.

The source of this sequence is a person between 18 and 65 years old who received the Ad26.COV2.S COVID-19 vaccine or a placebo. The chain employs TRBV9 and TRBJ1-2; 8 bases agree with TRBD1. The material sequenced was peripheral blood, taken in a trial of Ad26.COV2.S vaccine versus placebo. The CDR3, as DNA: TGTGCCAGCAGCGTAAGAACAGGGGGATATGGCTACACCTTC. Protein: CASSVRTGGYGYTF.